One sample yielded the 18 T cell receptor beta chains listed below, sequenced in a study of TIL therapy for anti-PD-1-resistant metastatic lung cancer. Sequencing used immunoSEQ v3. Method: immunoSEQ multiplex PCR; TCRdb's copy keeps in-frame clones and lacks some. The repertoire holds approximately 50,000 clones, with approximately 79% as singletons. Time point: pre-treatment sample, taken before nivolumab and TIL therapy. The sequences come from blood, collected at baseline. Receptors originate from a man between 65 and 80 years old with non-small cell lung cancer.

The chain uses TRBV10-3 and TRBJ1-1; D is uncertain. The CDR3 loop spans 13 amino acids. The germline CDR1 and CDR2 sequences are ENHRY and SYGVKD. The V end lost 3 bases, the J end lost 5 bases, and 10 bases lay between the germline ends. The CDR3 spells CAISEGYWTEAFF. CDR3 sequence (DNA): TGTGCCATCAGTGAAGGGTATTGGACTGAAGCTTTCTTT.

This clone was found a few times. V usage is TRBV30 and J usage is TRBJ1-1; D is perhaps TRBD1 (5 bases). Germline V gene lookup returns CDR1 GTSNPN and CDR2 SVGIG (reference sequence). The CDR3 runs 13 residues. The V end lost 3 bases, the J end lost 6 bases, and 14 bases lay between the germline ends. Here the CDR3 reads CAWRSGGSAEAFF. The CDR3 bases are TGTGCCTGGAGATCCGGGGGTAGCGCTGAAGCTTTCTTT.

The V call is TRBV7-9, the J call TRBJ1-1; D remains unclear. The CDR3 has 18 residues. From germline, CDR1 is SEHNR and CDR2 FQNEAQ (reference sequence). The V end was cut by 6 bases, the J end by 0 bases, with 23 bases between. The chain's CDR3 is CASRTHPRRTQMNTEAFF. CDR3 nucleotides: TGTGCCAGCAGGACCCATCCCAGAAGAACCCAAATGAACACTGAAGCTTTCTTT.

In this sample, this clone turned up a few times. V is TRBV2 and J is TRBJ2-7; no reliable D call. V was trimmed by 4 bases and J by 2 bases, leaving 3 bases between them. Germline lookup yields CDR1 SNHLY and CDR2 FYNNEI. The CDR3 covers 11 residues. The CDR3 sequence is CASSGAYEQYF. DNA for the CDR3: TGTGCCAGCAGTGGAGCCTACGAGCAGTACTTC.

This sequence joins TRBV5-4 and TRBJ2-3; either TRBD1 or TRBD2 may supply D (5 bases each). Germline V gives CDR1 SGHNT, CDR2 YYREEE (reference sequence). CDR3 length: 16 residues. Trimming removed 4 bases at V and 0 bases at J, with 15 bases between. The CDR3 nucleotides are TGTGCCAGCAGCCCCTCCGGGACGGTTAGCACAGATACGCAGTATTTT. The encoded protein is CASSPSGTVSTDTQYF.

The chain carries TRBV5-5 and TRBJ2-2, with 8 bases that match TRBD1. The CDR3 extends over 15 amino acids. Losses at the gene ends were 3 bases for V and 9 bases for J; bases not matched to a gene: 10. Germline assignment: CDR1 SGHKS and CDR2 YYEKEE (reference sequence). The CDR3 nucleotides read TGTGCCAGCAGCTCAGGAGGACAGGGTACCTGGGAGCTGTTTTTT. It translates to CASSSGGQGTWELFF.

The chain joins TRBV9 to TRBJ2-1, with TRBD1 identical over 9 bases. Germline V CDR1 and CDR2: SGDLS, YYNGEE. V lost 3 bases to trimming and J lost 4 bases; unmatched junction nucleotides: 5. CDR3 length equals 15 residues. As DNA, the CDR3 is TGTGCCAGCAGCGGAAGACAGGGGGATTACAATGAGCAGTTCTTC. The encoded protein is CASSGRQGDYNEQFF.

V usage is TRBV11-2 and J usage is TRBJ2-1; 11 bases are a match to TRBD1. With 1 base clipped from V and 0 bases from J, the junction kept 5 bases outside the gene matches. The CDR3 is made up of 18 amino acids. Looked up from germline, CDR1 is SGHAT and CDR2 is FQNNGV. CDR3 DNA sequence: TGTGCCAGCAGCTTAGGGACAGGGGGCCAGAGCTCCTACAATGAGCAGTTCTTC. Amino acid sequence: CASSLGTGGQSSYNEQFF.

This clone has a single count. The chain carries TRBV15 and TRBJ2-5, with 14 bases fitting TRBD2. The CDR3 spans 16 residues. Germline CDR1 and CDR2: LNHNV and YYDKDF (reference sequence). Trimming at V came to 0 bases and at J to 11 bases, leaving 8 bases not matched to a gene. Here the CDR3 DNA reads TGTGCCACCAGCAGAGATGCGGGACTAGCGGGAGAGGTGCAGTACTTC. It translates to CATSRDAGLAGEVQYF.

The CDR3 spells CASSPKGLAGGQDTQYF. The DNA of the CDR3 is TGTGCCAGTAGTCCCAAAGGGCTAGCGGGAGGGCAAGATACGCAGTATTTT. The gene calls are TRBV19 and TRBJ2-3; TRBD2 matches 12 bases. The trim removed 5 bases at V and 5 bases at J, leaving 11 bases unmatched. This CDR3 has 17 residues. Per germline, CDR1 LNHDA and CDR2 SQIVND (reference sequence). Together with reference TRBV19 and TRBJ2-3, the CDR3 gives the full variable domain: DGGITQSPKYLFRKEGQNVTLSCEQNLNHDAMYWYRQDPGQGLRLIYYSQIVNDFQKGDIAEGYSVSREKKESFPLTVTSAQKNPTAFYLCASSPKGLAGGQDTQYFGPGTRLTVL.

This clone was recorded a few times. This sequence joins TRBV18 and TRBJ1-6; a possible D gene is TRBD1 (5 bases). CDR1 is KGHSH, CDR2 LQKENI, per germline. This CDR3 has 15 amino acids. Trimming took 4 bases from V and 7 from J, leaving 14 bases between them. CDR3 loop: CASSLQGTANSPLHF. The CDR3 DNA follows: TGTGCCAGCTCACTTCAAGGGACGGCAAATTCACCCCTCCACTTT.

The J gene is TRBJ2-7, the V gene TRBV6-5, with D possibly matching TRBD1 (5 bases). Trimming cost V 0 bases and J 5 bases, with 17 bases left between them. The CDR3 contains 16 residues. Germline V gene lookup returns CDR1 MNHEY and CDR2 SVGAGI. The CDR3 region is CASSYSLPAKGHEQYF. In DNA form, the CDR3 reads TGTGCCAGCAGTTACTCCCTCCCGGCGAAGGGGCACGAGCAGTACTTC.

The chain joins TRBV28 to TRBJ2-1; a possible D gene is TRBD1 (5 bases). This CDR3 comprises 15 residues. Between the trimmed V and J ends, which lost 8 bases and 0 bases, there was a span of 14 bases. Germline V gene lookup returns CDR1 MDHEN and CDR2 SYDVKM. CDR3 protein: CASREVGLSYNEQFF. The DNA of the CDR3 is TGTGCCAGCCGTGAGGTGGGGCTCTCCTACAATGAGCAGTTCTTC.

CDR3 in DNA: TGCAGTGCTAGTATAGGCTACGAGCAGTACTTC. Protein: CSASIGYEQYF. The V and J genes are TRBV20-1 and TRBJ2-7; D is undetermined. Germline-derived CDR1 and CDR2 are DFQATT and SNEGSKA (reference sequence). Trimming cost V 3 bases and J 3 bases, with 6 bases left between them. CDR3 length: 11 residues.

The V and J genes are TRBV5-6 and TRBJ2-7; 9 bases match TRBD1. The V and J ends lost 4 bases and 3 bases, in that order; junction bases with no gene match: 5. The CDR3 extends over 14 amino acids. Per germline, CDR1 SGHDT and CDR2 YYEEEE. The CDR3 DNA reads as TGTGCCAGCAGCGCCGGGACAGGGTACTACGAGCAGTACTTC. It encodes CASSAGTGYYEQYF. Based on the CDR3 plus reference TRBV5-6 and TRBJ2-7, the full variable domain is DAGVTQSPTHLIKTRGQQVTLRCSPKSGHDTVSWYQQALGQGPQFIFQYYEEEERQRGNFPDRFSGHQFPNYSSELNVNALLLGDSALYLCASSAGTGYYEQYFGPGTRLTVT.

V gene TRBV5-1 combines with J gene TRBJ2-7; 8 positions match TRBD1. In germline, CDR1 is SGHRS, CDR2 YFSETQ. With 5 bases clipped from V and 5 bases from J, the junction kept 6 bases outside the gene matches. CDR3 size: 13 residues. This CDR3 reads CASRTDRGDEQYF. CDR3 coding DNA: TGCGCCAGCAGAACCGACAGGGGAGACGAGCAGTACTTC.

This clone was detected only a few times. The gene calls are TRBV30 and TRBJ2-7; 8 bases agree with TRBD1. Germline lookup yields CDR1 GTSNPN and CDR2 SVGIG (reference sequence). The trim removed 8 bases at V and 4 bases at J, leaving 7 bases unmatched. The CDR3 sequence is 12 residues long. The CDR3 sequence is CAGTGTGYEQYF. CDR3 nucleotides: TGTGCCGGGACAGGTACGGGGTACGAGCAGTACTTC.

The chain couples TRBV4-1 to TRBJ2-1; 13 positions agree with TRBD2. Losses at the gene ends were 2 bases for V and 9 bases for J; bases not matched to a gene: 7. The CDR3 consists of 16 residues. Germline V gene data show CDR1 as MGHRA and CDR2 as YSYEKL. CDR3 residues: CASSQKLAGGVGEQFF. The DNA of the CDR3 is TGCGCCAGCAGCCAAAAACTAGCGGGAGGGGTGGGTGAGCAGTTCTTC.